This T cell receptor beta chain comes out of a study of blood T cell repertoires in COVID-19. Whole-study context: Nucleic acid was either cDNA or gDNA, and it came from T cells, B-cell-depleted T cells, or PBMCs.

Repertoires were generated with immunoSEQ multiplex PCR, while TCRdb's copy carries only in-frame clones and drops some. This sample has 27,000 or so clones; 88% occur once, and the top ten carry approximately 24%. The CDR3 runs 15 residues. Trimming took off 7 bases at V and 0 bases at J, with 13 bases between the two ends. Germline CDR1 and CDR2: MNHEY and SVGAGI. The gene calls are TRBV6-5 and TRBJ2-4; maybe TRBD2 (5 bases). Material: peripheral blood. This TCR came from a human donor in a cohort sampled during active COVID-19. The CDR3 region has the DNA TGTGCCAGCATGTACCGGGGAGTAGCCAAAAACATTCAGTACTTC. The encoded protein is CASMYRGVAKNIQYF.